This T cell receptor beta chain came from a study of T cells expressing NK-cell markers. Study in general: The TCR beta repertoires were obtained from sorted CD3+CD56+NKG2C+, CD3+CD56+NKG2C- and CD3+CD56-NKG2C+ T cells. Sequenced donors, eight in total, included seven who were HCMV-seropositive and one who was seronegative. Whole-study findings and limits: The CD3+CD56-NKG2C+ fraction of a handful of donors was also led by these clonotypes.

As the method of synthesis, 5'RACE template switching with UMIs yielded TCR beta cDNA. TCRdb re-called the 5' RACE reads and catalogs CDR3 proteins one per entry, DNA excluded. Reported are a few hundred thousand distinct CDR3 sequences; the ten largest clones contain roughly 3.5%. Per the germline V gene, CDR1 is WSHSY and CDR2 is SAAADI. The CDR3 sequence is 14 residues long. Details on this clonotype: Its cognate antigen is unknown.

The V gene is TRBV10-2, the J gene TRBJ2-3; TCRdb's D call of TRBD1 is untestable without DNA. This TCR came from a man between 18 and 35 years old in good health. The sequencing input was blood T cells: a sorted CD56 or NKG2C T cell subset, CD4+ or CD8+ T cells, or bulk PBMC T cells (not recorded which). The CDR3 loop reads CASSGPGRTDTQYF.